This T cell receptor (beta chain) was sequenced for a study of PD-1 blockade in classical Hodgkin lymphoma. Study-level findings and limits: Diminished baseline TCR diversity has been reported in newly diagnosed patients relative to healthy donors. Complete responders started with a diversity level that resembled newly diagnosed patients at baseline. What caused the repertoire differences, perhaps disease activity or prior therapy, remains undefined.

This CDR3 contains 13 residues. V lost 0 bases to trimming and J lost 3 bases, with 8 bases between them. Germline CDR1 and CDR2: SQVTM and ANQGSEA. On this clone: Antigen specificity is unknown.

Using immunoSEQ multiplex PCR, the repertoire was profiled, and TCRdb retains in-frame clones only, with some absent. The sample has roughly 52,000 clones; about 89% are singletons. Described time point: cycle 4 day 1 (C4D1), after six to seven weeks of nivolumab. Every one of the patients relapsed after autologous stem cell transplantation (brentuximab vedotin exposure was variable). Complete response, partial response or progressive disease was recorded as best response. The clonotype originates from a human donor with classical Hodgkin lymphoma. The V call is TRBV29-1, the J call TRBJ2-5, with no clear D. The specimen was peripheral blood mononuclear cells (PBMCs), collected before the fourth cycle of nivolumab. The CDR3 loop reads CSVEEVGKETQYF. The CDR3 bases are TGCAGCGTTGAAGAGGTGGGGAAAGAGACCCAGTACTTC.